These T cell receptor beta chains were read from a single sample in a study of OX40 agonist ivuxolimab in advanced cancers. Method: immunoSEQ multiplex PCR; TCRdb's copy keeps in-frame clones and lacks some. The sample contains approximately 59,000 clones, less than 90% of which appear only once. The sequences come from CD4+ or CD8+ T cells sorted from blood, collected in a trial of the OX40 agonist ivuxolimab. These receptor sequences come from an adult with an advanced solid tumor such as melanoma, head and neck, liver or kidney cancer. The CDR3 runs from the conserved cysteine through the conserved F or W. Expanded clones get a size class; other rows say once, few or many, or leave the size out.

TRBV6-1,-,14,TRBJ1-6,CASSPDRGNSPLHF
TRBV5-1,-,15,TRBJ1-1,CASRGGQTLNTEAFF
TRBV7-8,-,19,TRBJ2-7,CASSVPPGQGRAWSYEQYF
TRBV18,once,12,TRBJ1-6,CASFTTEGTLHF
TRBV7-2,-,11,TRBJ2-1,CASGKREGEFF
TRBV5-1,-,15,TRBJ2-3,CASALGGRGTDTQYF
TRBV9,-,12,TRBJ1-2,CASSVDHYGYTF
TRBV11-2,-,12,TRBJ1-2,CATSNGIYGYTF
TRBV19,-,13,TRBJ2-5,CASSNRAQETQYF
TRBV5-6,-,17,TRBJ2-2,CASSRGTSGRYTGELFF
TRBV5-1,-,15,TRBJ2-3,CASSTGQGRADTQYF
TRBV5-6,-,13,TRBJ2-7,CASSPGRPYEQYF
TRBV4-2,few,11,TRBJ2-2,CASKNTGELFF
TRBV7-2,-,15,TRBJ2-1,CASSSTSGSYNEQFF
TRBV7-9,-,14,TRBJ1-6,CASSLIQDNSPLHF
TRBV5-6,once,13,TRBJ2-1,CASRLGVYNEQFF
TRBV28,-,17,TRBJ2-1,CASRQPLRDYGLAEQFF
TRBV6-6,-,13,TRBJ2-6,CASTLTGANVLTF
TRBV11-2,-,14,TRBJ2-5,CASSLDVVGETQYF
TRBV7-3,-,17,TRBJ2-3,CASSPRLAETGTDTQYF
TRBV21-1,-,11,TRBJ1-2,CALEGGCGYTF
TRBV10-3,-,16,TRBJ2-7,CAISESLGPGVDEQYF
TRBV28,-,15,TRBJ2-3,CASSGGAGGVDTQYF
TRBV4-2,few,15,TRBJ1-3,CASSQDWTAGNTIYF
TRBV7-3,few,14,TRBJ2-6,CASSLSLGANVLTF